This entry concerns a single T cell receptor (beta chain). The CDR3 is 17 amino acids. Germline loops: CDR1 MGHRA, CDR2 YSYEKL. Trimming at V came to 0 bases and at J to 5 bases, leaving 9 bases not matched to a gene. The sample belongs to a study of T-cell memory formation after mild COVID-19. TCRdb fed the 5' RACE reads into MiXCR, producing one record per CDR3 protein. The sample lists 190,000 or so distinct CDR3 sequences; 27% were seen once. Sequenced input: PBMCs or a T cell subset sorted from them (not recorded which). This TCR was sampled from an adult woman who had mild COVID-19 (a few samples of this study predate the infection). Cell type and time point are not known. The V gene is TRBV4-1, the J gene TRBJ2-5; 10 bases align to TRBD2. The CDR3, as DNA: TGCGCCAGCAGCCAAGATAGCTCTGGGACTAGCGTGGAGACCCAGTACTTC. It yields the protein CASSQDSSGTSVETQYF.